This T cell receptor (beta chain) emerged from a study of tissue T cells after allogeneic stem cell transplantation. Non-transplant comparator patients with other cancers had at least five gastrointestinal samples and no known gastrointestinal disease. GI sites, liver, skin and spleen were taken after median 9.75 post-mortem hours. Germline CDR1 reads SGHKS; CDR2 reads YYEKEE (reference sequence). CDR3 size: 16 residues. J lost 4 bases, V lost 1 base, and 6 bases had no gene match. Here immunoSEQ multiplex PCR was the method, and the copy in TCRdb shows in-frame clones only, minus some. The sample consists of about 5,800 clones, around three fifths of them appearing once.

The V gene is TRBV5-5, the J gene TRBJ2-5, with 11 bases identical to TRBD2. The specimen comprised tissue from the jejunum, sampled at autopsy. This sequence originates from a male donor at least 60 years old with lung cancer. DNA for the CDR3: TGTGCCAGCAGCTTGTTTTTACTAGCGGGAGTAGAGACCCAGTACTTC. Protein sequence: CASSLFLLAGVETQYF.